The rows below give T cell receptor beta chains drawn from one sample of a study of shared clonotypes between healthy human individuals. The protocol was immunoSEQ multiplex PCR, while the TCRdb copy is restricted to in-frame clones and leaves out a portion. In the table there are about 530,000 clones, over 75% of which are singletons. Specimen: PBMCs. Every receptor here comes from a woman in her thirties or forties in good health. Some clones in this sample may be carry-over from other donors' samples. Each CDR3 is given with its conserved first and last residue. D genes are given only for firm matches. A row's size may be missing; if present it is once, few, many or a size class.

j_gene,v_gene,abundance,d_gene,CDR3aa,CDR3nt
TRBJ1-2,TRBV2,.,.,CATTGQNYGYTF,TGTGCCACTACAGGACAGAACTATGGCTACACCTTC
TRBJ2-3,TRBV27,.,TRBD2,CASSLFPPEIGGRAEAQYF,TGTGCCAGCAGTTTATTTCCCCCTGAGATTGGCGGGAGGGCCGAGGCGCAGTATTTT
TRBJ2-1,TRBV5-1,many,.,CASSRGMGTYNEQFF,TGCGCCAGCAGCCGCGGGATGGGGACTTACAATGAGCAGTTCTTC
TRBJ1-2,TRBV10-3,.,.,CAISGHSDYGYTF,TGTGCCATCAGTGGGCACAGCGACTATGGCTACACCTTC
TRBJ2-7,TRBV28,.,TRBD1,CASSSRGPYEQYF,TGTGCCAGCAGTAGCAGGGGGCCTTACGAGCAGTACTTC
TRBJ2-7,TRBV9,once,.,CASSGDGNLYEQYF,TGTGCCAGCAGCGGGGATGGTAATCTCTACGAGCAGTACTTC
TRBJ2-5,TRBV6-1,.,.,CASTEGQETQYF,TGTGCCAGCACCGAGGGGCAAGAGACCCAGTACTTC
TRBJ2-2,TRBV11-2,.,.,CASSLEGGNTGELFF,TGTGCCAGCAGCTTAGAGGGTGGGAACACCGGGGAGCTGTTTTTT
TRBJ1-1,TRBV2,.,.,CASSWVFTEAFF,TGTGCCAGCAGTTGGGTCTTCACTGAAGCTTTCTTT
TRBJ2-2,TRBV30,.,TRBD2,CAWSALVGTSGYSNTGELFF,TGTGCCTGGAGTGCCCTGGTAGGGACTAGCGGGTACTCGAACACCGGGGAGCTGTTTTTT
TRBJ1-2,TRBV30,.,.,CAWKITTGRVGGYTF,TGTGCCTGGAAAATCACTACAGGGCGAGTGGGTGGCTACACCTTC
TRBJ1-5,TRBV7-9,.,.,CASSLAGSQPQHF,TGTGCCAGCAGCTTAGCGGGGAGTCAGCCCCAGCATTTT
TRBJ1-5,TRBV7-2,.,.,CASSFKANDQPQHF,TGTGCCAGCAGCTTCAAGGCGAACGATCAGCCCCAGCATTTT
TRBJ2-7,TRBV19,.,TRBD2,CASSGLAGYEQYF,TGTGCCAGTAGCGGACTAGCGGGCTACGAGCAGTACTTC
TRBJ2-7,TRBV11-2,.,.,CASSLGVTQYEQYF,TGTGCCAGCAGCTTAGGGGTGACACAATACGAGCAGTACTTC
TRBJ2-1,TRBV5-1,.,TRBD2,CASSPSGTSGNNEQFF,TGCGCCAGCAGTCCCTCCGGGACTAGCGGGAACAATGAGCAGTTCTTC
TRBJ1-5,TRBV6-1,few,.,CASSEDQGRQPQHF,TGTGCCAGCAGTGAAGACCAGGGTCGGCAGCCCCAGCATTTT
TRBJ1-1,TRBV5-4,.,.,CATSPDSGLYTEAFF,TGTGCCACCTCCCCCGACTCAGGGCTTTACACTGAAGCTTTCTTT
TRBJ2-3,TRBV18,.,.,CASSPSETRDTQYF,TGTGCCAGCTCACCATCCGAAACAAGGGATACGCAGTATTTT
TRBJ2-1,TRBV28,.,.,CATKGGGPLGEQFF,TGTGCCACAAAGGGAGGGGGCCCCCTTGGTGAGCAGTTCTTC
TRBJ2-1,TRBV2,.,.,CASSPGDEQFF,TGTGCCAGCAGTCCGGGTGATGAGCAGTTCTTC
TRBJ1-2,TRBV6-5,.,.,CTSNPRRGNTF,TGTACCAGCAACCCCAGGCGAGGAAACACCTTC
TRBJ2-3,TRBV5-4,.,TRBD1,CASSDRDRISDTQYF,TGTGCCAGCAGCGACCGGGACAGAATCTCGGATACGCAGTATTTT
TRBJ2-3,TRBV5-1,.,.,CASREAASTDTQYF,TGCGCCAGCAGGGAGGCGGCTAGCACAGATACGCAGTATTTT
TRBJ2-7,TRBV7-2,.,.,CASSLRVGYEQYF,TGTGCCAGCAGCCTCAGGGTTGGCTACGAGCAGTACTTC
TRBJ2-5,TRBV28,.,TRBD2,CASSGGVRETQYF,TGTGCCAGCAGCGGGGGGGTCCGGGAGACCCAGTACTTC
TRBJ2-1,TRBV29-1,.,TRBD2,CSVVVLAGAIYNEQFF,TGCAGCGTTGTGGTCCTAGCGGGAGCGATCTACAATGAGCAGTTCTTC
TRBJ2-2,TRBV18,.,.,CASSDTKTPTGELFF,TGTGCCAGCTCAGACACAAAAACCCCCACCGGGGAGCTGTTTTTT
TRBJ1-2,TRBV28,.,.,CVSSFGAGGVNYGYTF,TGTGTCAGCAGTTTTGGGGCGGGAGGGGTTAACTATGGCTACACCTTC
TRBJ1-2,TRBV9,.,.,CASSPGTNFLGYTF,TGTGCCAGCAGCCCTGGGACGAATTTTTTGGGCTACACCTTC
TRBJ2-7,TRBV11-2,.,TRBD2,CAPRAVPDREAISYEQYF,TGTGCCCCCCGCGCCGTACCTGACCGGGAGGCGATTTCCTACGAGCAGTACTTC
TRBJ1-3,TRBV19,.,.,CASSPPGRNGNTIYF,TGTGCCAGTAGTCCTCCCGGGAGAAATGGAAACACCATATATTTT
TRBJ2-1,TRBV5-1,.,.,CASKSVGSGYNEQFF,TGCGCCAGCAAGTCGGTCGGGAGTGGCTACAATGAGCAGTTCTTC
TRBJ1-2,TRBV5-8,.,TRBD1,CASSHASRQGNGYTF,TGTGCCAGCAGTCATGCCTCCCGACAGGGGAATGGCTACACCTTC
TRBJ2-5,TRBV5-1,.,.,CASSGGELGETQYF,TGCGCCAGCAGCGGGGGCGAGTTAGGGGAGACCCAGTACTTC
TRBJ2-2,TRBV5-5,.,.,CASRSTGTGELFF,TGTGCCAGCAGATCGACAGGCACCGGGGAGCTGTTTTTT
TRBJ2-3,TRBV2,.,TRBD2,CASSEKAGGTDTQYF,TGTGCCAGCAGTGAAAAAGCGGGGGGCACAGATACGCAGTATTTT
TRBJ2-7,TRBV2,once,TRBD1,CASSVSGSGTGSYEQYF,TGTGCCAGCAGTGTCTCGGGGTCCGGGACAGGGTCGTACGAGCAGTACTTC
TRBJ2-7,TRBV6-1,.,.,CASQGIYEQYF,TGTGCCAGCCAAGGGATCTACGAGCAGTACTTC
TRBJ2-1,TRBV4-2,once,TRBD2,CASSQDFGFVAGAHEQFF,TGTGCCAGCAGCCAAGACTTCGGTTTTGTAGCGGGAGCCCATGAGCAGTTCTTC
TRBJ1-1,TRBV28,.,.,CASLRPSNTEAFF,TGTGCCAGCCTCCGGCCATCAAACACTGAAGCTTTCTTT
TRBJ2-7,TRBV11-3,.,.,CASSLGGPQYF,TGTGCCAGCAGCTTGGGGGGGCCGCAGTACTTC
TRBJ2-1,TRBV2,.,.,CANRESRLGEQFF,TGTGCCAACCGGGAGTCCCGTTTGGGTGAGCAGTTCTTC
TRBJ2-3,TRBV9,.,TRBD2,CASSRGEGTDTQYF,TGTGCCAGCAGTCGCGGGGAGGGTACAGATACGCAGTATTTT
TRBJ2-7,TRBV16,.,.,CASSQLAGPRGEQYF,TGTGCCAGCAGCCAATTGGCGGGCCCCCGGGGGGAGCAGTACTTC
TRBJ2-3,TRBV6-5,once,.,CASSSTVVSTDTQYF,TGTGCCAGCAGTTCGACGGTGGTCAGCACAGATACGCAGTATTTT
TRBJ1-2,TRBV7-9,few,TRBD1,CASSSAGGGYGYTF,TGTGCCAGCAGTTCCGCAGGGGGTGGCTATGGCTACACCTTC
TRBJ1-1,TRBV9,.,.,CASSVGWTNTEAFF,TGTGCCAGCAGCGTAGGCTGGACGAACACTGAAGCTTTCTTT
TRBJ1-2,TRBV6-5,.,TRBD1,CASRRGQQINYGYTF,TGTGCCAGCAGACGGGGACAGCAGATTAACTATGGCTACACCTTC
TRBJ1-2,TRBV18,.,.,CASPPQSANYGYTF,TGTGCCAGCCCACCACAGTCAGCTAACTATGGCTACACCTTC
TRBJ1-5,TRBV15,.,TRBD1,CATSSPRTGGHNQPQHF,TGTGCCACCAGCAGCCCCAGGACAGGGGGCCACAATCAGCCCCAGCATTTT